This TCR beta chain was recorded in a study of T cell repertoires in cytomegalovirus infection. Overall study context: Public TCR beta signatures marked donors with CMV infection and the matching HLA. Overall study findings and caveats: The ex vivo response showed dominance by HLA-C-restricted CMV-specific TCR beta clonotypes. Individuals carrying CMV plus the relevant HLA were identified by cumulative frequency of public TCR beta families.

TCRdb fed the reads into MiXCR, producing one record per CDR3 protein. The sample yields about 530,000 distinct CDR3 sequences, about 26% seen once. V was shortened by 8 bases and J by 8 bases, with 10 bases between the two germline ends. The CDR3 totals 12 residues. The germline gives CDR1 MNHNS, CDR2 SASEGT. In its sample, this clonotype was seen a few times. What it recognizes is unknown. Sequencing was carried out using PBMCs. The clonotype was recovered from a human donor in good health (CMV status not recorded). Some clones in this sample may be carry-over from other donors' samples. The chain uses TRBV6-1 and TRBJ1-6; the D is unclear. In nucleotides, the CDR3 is TGTGCCAGCGCAGGCACAGATTCACCCCTCCACTTT. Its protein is CASAGTDSPLHF.